What follows are 25 T cell receptor beta chains derived from one specimen sequenced in a study of regulatory T cells in long-lasting Graves disease. Time point reported: newly diagnosed GD, antithyroid drugs for less than 3 months. The TCR library was prepared using RNA isolated from PBMCs. Arm-PCR with iRepertoire HTBI primers amplified the CDR3 regions for these TCR beta libraries. TCRdb reprocessed the multiplex PCR reads with MiXCR, giving one entry per CDR3 protein. The sample holds under 300,000 distinct CDR3 sequences, around 20% seen once. The input for sequencing was peripheral blood mononuclear cells (PBMCs), taken at new diagnosis, from a patient treated with antithyroid drugs. The receptors were gathered from a female donor with Graves disease.

This clonotype was seen many times. V gene TRBV7-9 combines with J gene TRBJ2-6; no definite D call. The CDR3 covers 16 residues. Germline loops: CDR1 SEHNR, CDR2 FQNEAQ (reference sequence). V was shortened by 4 bases and J by 2 bases, with 12 bases between the two germline ends. The CDR3 DNA sequence: TGTGCCAGCAGCTCCCTCGCGTCGGCTGGGGCCAACGTCCTGACTTTC. Its protein is CASSSLASAGANVLTF.

The rearrangement links TRBV28 to TRBJ1-5; D not resolved. V lost 8 bases and J 0 bases, leaving 29 bases between the germline ends. CDR1 is MDHEN, CDR2 SYDVKM, per germline. The CDR3 covers 20 residues. The CDR3 DNA is TGTGCCAGCTCACCACCGCGTACGGTCACGGAACATTATAGCAATCAGCCCCAGCATTTT. It yields the protein CASSPPRTVTEHYSNQPQHF.

V gene TRBV24-1 combines with J gene TRBJ1-5; 8 nucleotides agree with TRBD1. The CDR3 runs to 13 residues. J was trimmed by 7 bases and V by 8 bases; bases with no gene match: 6. From germline, CDR1 is KGHDR and CDR2 SFDVKD. The CDR3 here is CATNGQGGQPQHF. As DNA, the CDR3 is TGTGCCACCAATGGACAGGGAGGGCAGCCCCAGCATTTT.

This clonotype was recorded a few times. This is likely a read error, given that the CDR3 carries no conserved phenylalanine or tryptophan at its end. This sequence joins TRBV20-1 and TRBJ2-1; TRBD2 matches at 8 bases. V dropped 0 bases and J dropped 4; count of bases not matched to a gene: 5. The CDR3 consists of 15 residues. Germline-derived CDR1 and CDR2 are DFQATT and SNEGSKA (reference sequence). In nucleotides, the CDR3 is TGCAGTGCTAGAGATACTAGCGGACTTTACAATGAGCAGTTCCTC. Translated, it gives CSARDTSGLYNEQFL.

This clonotype was detected many times. The rearrangement joins TRBV9 to TRBJ2-3, with TRBD2 as a possible D gene (6 bases). V was cut by 0 bases and J by 6 bases, with 14 bases left in between. The length of the CDR3 is 15 residues. CDR1 is SGDLS, CDR2 YYNGEE, per germline. This chain's CDR3 is CASSVEVVSGDTQYF. The CDR3 DNA reads TGTGCCAGCAGCGTAGAGGTGGTTAGCGGCGATACGCAGTATTTT.

CDR3 in amino acids: CASAKFLAGGADTQYF. CDR3 nucleotides: TGTGCCAGCGCCAAATTTCTAGCGGGAGGGGCAGATACGCAGTATTTT. The J gene is TRBJ2-3, the V gene TRBV27; TRBD2 aligns across 12 bases. The CDR3 length is 16 residues. CDR1 and CDR2 (germline): MNHEY, SMNVEV (reference sequence). V shed 8 bases and J 4 bases; nucleotides not matched to a gene: 10.

This clonotype occurred many times. CDR3: CASSPAVAPEQFF. The CDR3 DNA reads as TGTGCCAGCTCACCGGCCGTAGCACCTGAGCAGTTCTTC. V gene TRBV18 combines with J gene TRBJ2-1, with unresolved D. The V gene lost 3 bases and the J gene lost 9 bases, with 12 bases spanning the gap. CDR3 length equals 13 residues. The germline CDR1 and CDR2 sequences are KGHSH and LQKENI.

This clonotype showed up many times. The chain has TRBV7-3 and TRBJ2-3; weak D call: TRBD1 (5 bases). V was cut by 2 bases and J by 5 bases, with 14 bases left in between. This CDR3 comprises 15 residues. Germline lookup yields CDR1 SGHTA and CDR2 FQGTGA. As DNA, the CDR3 is TGTGCCAGCAGCTTACTAGGGGCCGATGGAGATACGCAGTATTTT. Its translation is CASSLLGADGDTQYF.

This clonotype occurred many times. J is TRBJ1-1 and V is TRBV20-1; D uncertain. This CDR3 region has 11 residues. Germline CDR1 and CDR2: DFQATT and SNEGSKA (reference sequence). Trimming took 3 bases from V and 8 from J, leaving 10 bases between them. Here the CDR3 reads CSASLSQEAFF. In nucleotides, the CDR3 is TGCAGTGCTAGTTTGTCCCAGGAAGCTTTCTTT.

This clonotype appeared many times. This chain links TRBV10-1 with TRBJ1-6; D remains unclear. CDR3 length equals 13 residues. Per germline, CDR1 WNHNN and CDR2 SYGVQD (reference sequence). Trimming removed 0 bases from V and 11 bases from J, with 8 bases in between. The chain's CDR3 is CASSESEYTPLHF. CDR3 nucleotide sequence: TGCGCCAGCAGTGAGTCGGAGTATACACCCCTCCACTTT.

Of note for this clonotype: Given a much more abundant clone one base away, this may be a read error. The V gene is TRBV5-6, the J gene TRBJ2-5; tentatively, D is TRBD1 (5 bases). The CDR3 is 16 residues long. The V end was cut by 6 bases, the J end by 11 bases, with 29 bases between. Germline values: CDR1 SGHDT, CDR2 YYEEEE. The CDR3 loop is CASTPIGESSYNEQYF. CDR3 DNA sequence: TGTGCCAGCACCCCCATAGGGGAAAGCTCCTACAATGAGCAGTACTTC.

This clonotype appeared many times. CDR3 region: CASTNGGSGANVLTF. DNA of the CDR3: TGTGCCAGCACCAACGGCGGCTCTGGGGCCAACGTCCTGACTTTC. V gene TRBV6-1 combines with J gene TRBJ2-6; D remains unclear. The CDR3 runs to 15 residues. V was clipped by 7 bases and J by 0 bases, with 10 bases between them. The germline CDR1 and CDR2 sequences are MNHNS and SASEGT.

Details on this clonotype: One base away lies a much larger clone, so this may be a sequencing read error. The chain couples TRBV7-9 to TRBJ1-5, with 8 bases that match TRBD1. V lost 4 bases and J lost 8; bases outside the gene matches: 7. Germline V gives CDR1 SEHNR, CDR2 FQNEAQ (reference sequence). CDR3 length: 14 residues. The CDR3 sequence: CASSSGGAFEPQHF. The CDR3 region has the DNA TGTGCCAGCAGCTCAGGGGGCGCGTTCGAGCCCCAGCATTTT.

This clonotype was seen at least ten times. The chain employs TRBV15 and TRBJ2-5; 9 nucleotides match TRBD1. This CDR3 has 16 residues. CDR1 and CDR2 (germline): LNHNV, YYDKDF (reference sequence). The ends lost 5 bases at V and 2 bases at J; junction bases unmatched: 9. This CDR3 reads CATSEIFGQGQETQYF. The CDR3 nucleotides read TGTGCCACCAGCGAGATTTTTGGACAGGGGCAAGAGACCCAGTACTTC.

This clonotype was counted many times. V and J are TRBV12-3 or TRBV12-4 and TRBJ1-1, with D maybe TRBD1 (5 bases). The ends were cut back, 7 bases at V and 1 base at J, with 13 bases in the middle. This CDR3 contains 14 residues. DNA of the CDR3: TGTGCCAGCAATTCAGGGATGGGGAACACTGAAGCTTTCTTT. Residues: CASNSGMGNTEAFF.

The sample holds many counts of this clonotype. The chain couples TRBV2 to TRBJ2-1, with TRBD2 matching over 14 bases. The germline CDR1 and CDR2 sequences are SNHLY and FYNNEI. This CDR3 has 14 amino acids. The J segment lost 8 bases and the V segment lost 6 bases, leaving 3 bases of the junction unmatched. Written as DNA, the CDR3 is TGTGCCAGCAGAGGGACTAGCGGGGGTGATGAGCAGTTCTTC. Protein: CASRGTSGGDEQFF.

The sample holds many counts of this clonotype. The chain carries TRBV11-3 and TRBJ1-5; D not resolved. CDR3 length: 13 residues. Germline CDR1 reads SGHNT; CDR2 reads YENEEA. V lost 3 bases and J 4 bases, leaving 7 bases between the germline ends. The CDR3 spells CASSFRVNQPQHF. In DNA, the CDR3 is TGTGCCAGCAGCTTTCGGGTAAATCAGCCCCAGCATTTT. Filled out from reference TRBV11-3 and TRBJ1-5, the complete variable domain reads EAGVVQSPRYKIIEKKQPVAFWCNPISGHNTLYWYLQNLGQGPELLIRYENEEAVDDSQLPKDRFSAERLKGVDSTLKIQPAELGDSAVYLCASSFRVNQPQHFGDGTRLSIL.

This clonotype was counted at least ten times. This chain connects TRBV20-1 to TRBJ2-5; D remains unclear. Germline CDR1 is DFQATT and CDR2 is SNEGSKA (reference sequence). The length of the CDR3 is 12 residues. Trimming pared 3 bases from V and 5 bases from J, leaving 10 bases between. CDR3 sequence: CSARVGFETQYF. As DNA, the CDR3 is TGCAGTGCTAGGGTTGGTTTCGAGACCCAGTACTTC.

This clonotype was observed many times. V is TRBV3-1 and J is TRBJ2-7; 7 bases fit TRBD1. With V trimmed by 1 base and J by 4 bases, 7 bases remained unmatched. Germline loops: CDR1 LGHDT, CDR2 YNNKEL (reference sequence). The CDR3 covers 15 residues. This CDR3 is CASSQATTGKYEQYF. In nucleotides, the CDR3 is TGTGCCAGCAGCCAAGCAACGACAGGGAAGTACGAGCAGTACTTC.

This clonotype was counted ten times or more. The genes are TRBV12-5 and TRBJ1-1, with D unclear. The CDR3 has 13 residues. From germline, CDR1 is LGHNT and CDR2 FRNRAP. With 3 bases removed from V and 1 base from J, the gap between germline ends came to 6 bases. The CDR3 loop reads CASGLGPNTEAFF. The DNA of the CDR3 is TGTGCTAGTGGTTTAGGCCCGAACACTGAAGCTTTCTTT.

At least ten counts were recorded for this clonotype. The V call is TRBV15, the J call TRBJ1-2; the D is unclear. V lost 0 bases and J lost 8, with 7 bases in between. The germline V gene has CDR1 LNHNV and CDR2 YYDKDF (reference sequence). The CDR3 extends over 12 amino acids. CDR3 nucleotides: TGTGCCACCAGCAGAGATAGTTGGGGCTACACCTTC. It yields the protein CATSRDSWGYTF.

V is TRBV5-6 and J is TRBJ1-3; 10 bases fit TRBD1. The CDR3 has 14 residues. Germline V gene sequence: CDR1 SGHDT, CDR2 YYEEEE. V trimming: 3 bases; J trimming: 8 bases; junction bases outside the gene matches: 5. CDR3: CASSWGTGEDTIYF. The CDR3 nucleotides read TGTGCCAGCAGCTGGGGGACAGGGGAAGACACCATATATTTT.

A note on this clonotype: This likely came from a read error, as a far larger clone is one base away. The rearrangement joins TRBV7-9 to TRBJ2-7, with D possibly matching TRBD1 (7 bases). Germline values: CDR1 SEHNR, CDR2 FQNEAQ (reference sequence). Trimming shortened V by 5 bases and J by 4 bases, and 18 bases separated the two germline ends. There are 15 residues in the CDR3. CDR3 amino acids: CASSPLEGAEYEQYF. CDR3 nucleotide sequence: TGTGCCAGCAGCCCGTTGGAGGGGGCTGAATACGAGCAGTACTTC.

This clonotype was found a few times. This chain links TRBV2 with TRBJ2-1; 15 positions agree with TRBD2. This CDR3 is built from 16 residues. V was clipped by 5 bases and J by 7 bases; unmatched bases: 6. Looked up from germline, CDR1 is SNHLY and CDR2 is FYNNEI. CDR3 in amino acids: CASSTGTSGRINEQFF. The DNA for the CDR3 is TGTGCCAGCAGTACTGGGACTAGCGGGAGGATTAATGAGCAGTTCTTC.

This clonotype was detected many times. This sequence joins TRBV7-2 and TRBJ2-4; D not resolved. Trimming pared 3 bases from V and 10 bases from J, leaving 10 bases between. Germline assignment: CDR1 SGHTA and CDR2 FQGNSA. This CDR3 has 12 residues. The CDR3, as DNA: TGTGCCAGCAGCTTGGGCGGCAAGATTCAGTACTTC. As protein: CASSLGGKIQYF. Together with reference TRBV7-2 and TRBJ2-4, the CDR3 gives the full variable domain: GAGVSQSPSNKVTEKGKDVELRCDPISGHTALYWYRQSLGQGLEFLIYFQGNSAPDKSGLPSDRFSAERTGGSVSTLTIQRTQQEDSAVYLCASSLGGKIQYFGAGTRLSVL.